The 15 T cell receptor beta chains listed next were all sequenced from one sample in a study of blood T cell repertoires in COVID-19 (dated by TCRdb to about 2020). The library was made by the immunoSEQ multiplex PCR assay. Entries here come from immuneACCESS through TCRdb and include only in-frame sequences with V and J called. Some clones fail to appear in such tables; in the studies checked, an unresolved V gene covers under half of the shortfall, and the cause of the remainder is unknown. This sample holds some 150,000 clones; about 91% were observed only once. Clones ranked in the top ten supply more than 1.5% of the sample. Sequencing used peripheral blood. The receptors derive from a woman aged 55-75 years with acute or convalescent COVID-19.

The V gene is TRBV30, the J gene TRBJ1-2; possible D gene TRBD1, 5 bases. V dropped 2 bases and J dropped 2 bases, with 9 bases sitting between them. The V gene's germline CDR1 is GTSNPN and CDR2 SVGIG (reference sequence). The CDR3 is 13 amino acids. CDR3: CAWSPGGNYGYTF. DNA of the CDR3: TGTGCCTGGAGTCCCGGGGGAAACTATGGCTACACCTTC.

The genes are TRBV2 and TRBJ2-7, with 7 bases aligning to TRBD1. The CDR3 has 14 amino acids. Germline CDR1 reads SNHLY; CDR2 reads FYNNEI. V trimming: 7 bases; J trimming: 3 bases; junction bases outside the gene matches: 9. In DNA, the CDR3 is TGTGCCAGCACCCTCCGGGACAGCCTCTACGAGCAGTACTTC. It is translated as CASTLRDSLYEQYF.

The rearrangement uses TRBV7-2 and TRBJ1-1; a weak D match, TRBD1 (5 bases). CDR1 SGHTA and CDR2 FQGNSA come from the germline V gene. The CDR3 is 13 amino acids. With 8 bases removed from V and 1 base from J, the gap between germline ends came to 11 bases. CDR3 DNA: TGTGCCAGCGGTGATCAGGGGAACACTGAAGCTTTCTTT. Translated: CASGDQGNTEAFF.

This chain's CDR3 is CAWSVSKDTQYF. The CDR3 DNA sequence: TGTGCCTGGAGTGTCAGTAAGGATACGCAGTATTTT. The chain couples TRBV30 to TRBJ2-3; D is ambiguous. This CDR3 is built from 12 residues. V was pared by 0 bases and J by 6 bases, with 7 bases between. Germline V CDR1 and CDR2: GTSNPN, SVGIG (reference sequence). Full variable domain (rest looked up from reference TRBV30 and TRBJ2-3): SQTIHQWPATLVQPVGSPLSLECTVEGTSNPNLYWYRQAAGRGLQLLFYSVGIGQISSEVPQNLSASRPQDRQFILSSKKLLLSDSGFYLCAWSVSKDTQYFGPGTRLTVL.

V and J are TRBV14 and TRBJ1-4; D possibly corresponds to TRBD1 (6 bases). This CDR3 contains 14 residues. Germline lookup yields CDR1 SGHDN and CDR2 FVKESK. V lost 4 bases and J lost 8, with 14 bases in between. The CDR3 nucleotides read TGTGCCAGCAGCCGAAACAGGGACGGGGAAAAACTGTTTTTT. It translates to CASSRNRDGEKLFF.

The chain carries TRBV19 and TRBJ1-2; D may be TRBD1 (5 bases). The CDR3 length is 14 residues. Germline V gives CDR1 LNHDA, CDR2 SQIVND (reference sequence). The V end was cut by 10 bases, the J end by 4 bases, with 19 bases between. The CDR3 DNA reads TGTGCCATCACGGAGACAGTCGGTGGCTATGGCTACACCTTC. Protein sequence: CAITETVGGYGYTF.

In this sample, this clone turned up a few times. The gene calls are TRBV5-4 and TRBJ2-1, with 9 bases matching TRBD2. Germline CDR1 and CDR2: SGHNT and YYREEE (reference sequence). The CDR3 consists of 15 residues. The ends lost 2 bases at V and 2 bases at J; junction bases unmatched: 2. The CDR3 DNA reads TGTGCCAGCAGCTTAGCGGGGGGCACCTACAATGAGCAGTTCTTC. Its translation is CASSLAGGTYNEQFF.

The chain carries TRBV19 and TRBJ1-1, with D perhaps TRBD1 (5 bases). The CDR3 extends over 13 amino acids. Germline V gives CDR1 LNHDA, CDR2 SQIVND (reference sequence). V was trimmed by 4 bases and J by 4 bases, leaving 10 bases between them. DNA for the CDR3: TGTGCCAGTAGTAGCCAGGGTGGCACTGAAGCTTTCTTT. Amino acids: CASSSQGGTEAFF.

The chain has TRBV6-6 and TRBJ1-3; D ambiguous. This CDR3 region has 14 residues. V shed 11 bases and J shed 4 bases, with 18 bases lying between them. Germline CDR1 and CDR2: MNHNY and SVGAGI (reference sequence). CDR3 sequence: CAGGRGLEGNTIYF. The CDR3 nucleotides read TGTGCCGGCGGGCGGGGATTGGAGGGAAACACCATATATTTT.

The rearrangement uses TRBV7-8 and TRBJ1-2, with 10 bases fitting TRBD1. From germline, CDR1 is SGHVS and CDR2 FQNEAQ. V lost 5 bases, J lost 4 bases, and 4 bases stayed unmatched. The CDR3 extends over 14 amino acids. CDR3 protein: CASSEGQGLYGYTF. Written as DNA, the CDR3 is TGTGCCAGCAGCGAGGGACAGGGGCTCTATGGCTACACCTTC.

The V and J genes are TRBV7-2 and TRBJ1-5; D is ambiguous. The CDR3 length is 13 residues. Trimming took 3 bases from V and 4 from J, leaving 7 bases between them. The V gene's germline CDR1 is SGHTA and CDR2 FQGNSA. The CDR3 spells CASSLLYNQPQHF. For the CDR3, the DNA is TGTGCCAGCAGCTTGTTATATAATCAGCCCCAGCATTTT.

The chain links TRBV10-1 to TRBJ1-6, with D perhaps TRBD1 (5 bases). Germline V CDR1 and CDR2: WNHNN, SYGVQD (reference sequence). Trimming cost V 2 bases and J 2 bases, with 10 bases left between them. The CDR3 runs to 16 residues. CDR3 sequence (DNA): TGCGCCAGCAGTGAGCGCGGGGCACCCTATAATTCACCCCTCCACTTT. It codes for CASSERGAPYNSPLHF.

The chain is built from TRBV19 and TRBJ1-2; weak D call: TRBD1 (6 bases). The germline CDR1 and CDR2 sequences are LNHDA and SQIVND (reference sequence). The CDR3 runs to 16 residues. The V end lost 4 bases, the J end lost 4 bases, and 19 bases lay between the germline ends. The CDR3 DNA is TGTGCCAGTAGTACGGTACAGGGATTCGACCTCTATGGCTACACCTTC. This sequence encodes CASSTVQGFDLYGYTF.

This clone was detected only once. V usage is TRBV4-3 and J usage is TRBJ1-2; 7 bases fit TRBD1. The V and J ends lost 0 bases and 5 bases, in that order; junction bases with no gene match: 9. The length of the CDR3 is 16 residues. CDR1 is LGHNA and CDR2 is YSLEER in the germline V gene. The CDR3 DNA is TGCGCCAGCAGCCAAGATACACAGGGGTGGGCGTATGGCTACACCTTC. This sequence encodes CASSQDTQGWAYGYTF.

The CDR3 DNA is TGTGCCAGCAGCCAACAGCGGGGGGGCCGCCCTGAGCAGTTCTTC. Translating it yields CASSQQRGGRPEQFF. The rearrangement links TRBV7-3 to TRBJ2-1; 10 bases are a match to TRBD2. V gave up 5 bases and J gave up 9 bases; unmatched junction bases: 10. CDR3 length: 15 amino acids. Germline V CDR1 and CDR2: SGHTA, FQGTGA.